Following are 17 T cell receptor beta chains from one sample sequenced in a study of cytomegalovirus exposure and HLA in healthy donors. Primers: 60 Vbeta forward and 13 Jbeta reverse. Repertoires were generated with immunoSEQ multiplex PCR, while TCRdb's copy carries only in-frame clones and drops some. The sample has 150,000 to 200,000 clones; 80% are singletons. The sample comprised PBMCs. The receptors were gathered from a man under 40 in good health and CMV-seropositive.

This clone was counted a few times. The chain carries TRBV5-4 and TRBJ2-1; 12 nucleotides align to TRBD2. The J segment lost 7 bases and the V segment lost 0 bases, leaving 5 bases of the junction unmatched. This CDR3 is built from 16 residues. Germline CDR1 is SGHNT and CDR2 is YYREEE (reference sequence). The CDR3 DNA reads as TGTGCCAGCAGCTTGGGGGGACTAGCGGGCGTAAATGAGCAGTTCTTC. It is translated as CASSLGGLAGVNEQFF.

The chain has TRBV6-6 and TRBJ1-3; perhaps TRBD1 as D (5 bases). V lost 6 bases and J lost 0, with 6 bases in between. The CDR3 runs 13 residues. Germline V lookup: CDR1 MNHNY, CDR2 SVGAGI (reference sequence). The CDR3 region has the DNA TGTGCCAGCAGCCAGGGCTCTGGAAACACCATATATTTT. Its translation is CASSQGSGNTIYF.

V usage is TRBV30 and J usage is TRBJ2-1, with 7 bases fitting TRBD2. V trimming: 2 bases; J trimming: 4 bases; junction bases outside the gene matches: 2. The CDR3 sequence is 13 residues long. Germline V gene sequence: CDR1 GTSNPN, CDR2 SVGIG (reference sequence). CDR3 bases: TGTGCCTGGAGTTCGGGGGGATACAATGAGCAGTTCTTC. It translates to CAWSSGGYNEQFF.

The DNA for the CDR3 is TGTGCCATCAGTGAGGGACTTAGCACAGATACGCAGTATTTT. Protein sequence: CAISEGLSTDTQYF. V gene TRBV10-3 combines with J gene TRBJ2-3; D is possibly TRBD2 (5 bases). CDR1 is ENHRY and CDR2 is SYGVKD in the germline V gene. V lost 2 bases to trimming and J lost 0 bases, with 6 bases between them. CDR3 length equals 14 residues.

J is TRBJ1-1 and V is TRBV2; perhaps TRBD1 as D (5 bases). This CDR3 spans 14 amino acids. Germline V CDR1 and CDR2: SNHLY, FYNNEI. V lost 4 bases, J lost 2 bases, and 11 bases lay in between. CDR3 in DNA: TGTGCCAGCAGTGGGGGACTCGAAAACACTGAAGCTTTCTTT. Its translation: CASSGGLENTEAFF.

The chain is built from TRBV5-6 and TRBJ2-1, with no clear D. Germline V gene sequence: CDR1 SGHDT, CDR2 YYEEEE. V was trimmed by 4 bases and J by 0 bases, leaving 8 bases between them. The CDR3 sequence is 14 residues long. For the CDR3, the DNA is TGTGCCAGCAGCCCCCGTCGCTCCTACAATGAGCAGTTCTTC. It specifies CASSPRRSYNEQFF. The full variable domain, in which reference TRBV5-6 and TRBJ2-1 provide the parts outside the CDR3, is DAGVTQSPTHLIKTRGQQVTLRCSPKSGHDTVSWYQQALGQGPQFIFQYYEEEERQRGNFPDRFSGHQFPNYSSELNVNALLLGDSALYLCASSPRRSYNEQFFGPGTRLTVL.

The rearrangement links TRBV4-3 to TRBJ1-3, with D unresolved. Trimming took 0 bases from V and 0 from J, leaving 6 bases between them. The CDR3 is made up of 15 amino acids. In germline, CDR1 is LGHNA, CDR2 YSLEER. CDR3 nucleotides: TGCGCCAGCAGCCAAGACACTTACTCTGGAAACACCATATATTTT. This codes for CASSQDTYSGNTIYF.

This clone was detected only a few times. The CDR3 DNA follows: TGTGCCAGCAGTTTGGACAGGGATTCCGAGCAGTACTTC. Protein: CASSLDRDSEQYF. This chain connects TRBV27 to TRBJ2-7, with 8 bases aligning to TRBD1. Germline V CDR1 and CDR2: MNHEY, SMNVEV (reference sequence). The J segment lost 6 bases and the V segment lost 3 bases, leaving 4 bases of the junction unmatched. The CDR3 is made up of 13 amino acids.

V usage is TRBV5-4 and J usage is TRBJ2-5, with TRBD1 matching over 7 bases. Germline V gene sequence: CDR1 SGHNT, CDR2 YYREEE (reference sequence). The junction had 12 bases not matched to a gene; V was cut back by 4 bases and J by 3 bases. The CDR3 is 16 amino acids. Here the CDR3 DNA reads TGTGCCAGCAGCAATTATCTCGTAGGGGGCAAAGAGACCCAGTACTTC. It encodes CASSNYLVGGKETQYF.

The V gene is TRBV7-6, the J gene TRBJ2-2, with D unresolved. Germline-derived CDR1 and CDR2 are SGHVS and FNYEAQ. Between the trimmed V and J ends, which lost 1 base and 7 bases, there was a span of 7 bases. This CDR3 contains 13 residues. This chain's CDR3 is CASSLGPGGELFF. The CDR3 nucleotides are TGTGCCAGCAGCTTAGGCCCGGGCGGGGAGCTGTTTTTT.

The rearrangement uses TRBV4-3 and TRBJ2-7, with no clear D. CDR1 LGHNA and CDR2 YSLEER come from the germline V gene. Trimming stripped 0 bases from V and 4 bases from J, with 16 bases between. The CDR3 is made up of 16 amino acids. This chain's CDR3 is CASSQDKSRRRYEQYF. CDR3 nucleotide sequence: TGCGCCAGCAGCCAAGATAAGAGTAGGAGAAGGTACGAGCAGTACTTC.

In DNA, the CDR3 is TGTGCCAGCAGCCCACTGACAGCCCCGAACACTGAAGCTTTCTTT. This sequence encodes CASSPLTAPNTEAFF. The chain employs TRBV7-2 and TRBJ1-1, with D maybe TRBD1 (5 bases). CDR1 SGHTA and CDR2 FQGNSA come from the germline V gene. V gave up 5 bases and J gave up 1 base, with 14 bases separating them. CDR3 length: 15 amino acids. Using reference TRBV7-2 and TRBJ1-1 for the parts outside the CDR3, the full variable domain is GAGVSQSPSNKVTEKGKDVELRCDPISGHTALYWYRQSLGQGLEFLIYFQGNSAPDKSGLPSDRFSAERTGGSVSTLTIQRTQQEDSAVYLCASSPLTAPNTEAFFGQGTRLTVV.

The sample holds one count of this clone. V usage is TRBV29-1 and J usage is TRBJ2-7, with TRBD2 matching 8 bases. CDR1 SQVTM and CDR2 ANQGSEA come from the germline V gene. J gave up 0 bases and V 5 bases, and 6 bases lay outside the gene matches. This CDR3 contains 14 residues. CDR3 in DNA: TGCAGCGTTTCCCAGCGGGGGAGCTCCTACGAGCAGTACTTC. It translates to CSVSQRGSSYEQYF.

The chain couples TRBV4-3 to TRBJ1-6; D remains unclear. The V gene's germline CDR1 is LGHNA and CDR2 YSLEER. The CDR3 sequence is 14 residues long. The V gene lost 0 bases and the J gene lost 9 bases, with 9 bases spanning the gap. The CDR3 DNA follows: TGCGCCAGCAGCCAAGAAGCCGGAGGTTCACCCCTCCACTTT. It is translated as CASSQEAGGSPLHF.

The gene calls are TRBV28 and TRBJ2-7; D is uncertain. Trimming removed 7 bases from V and 4 bases from J, with 20 bases in between. CDR3 length: 15 amino acids. Germline V gene sequence: CDR1 MDHEN, CDR2 SYDVKM. CDR3 sequence (DNA): TGTGCCAGCACCCGATCGTCCCCTTTTAGTTACGAGCAGTACTTC. It translates to CASTRSSPFSYEQYF. Full variable domain (rest looked up from reference TRBV28 and TRBJ2-7): DVKVTQSSRYLVKRTGEKVFLECVQDMDHENMFWYRQDPGLGLRLIYFSYDVKMKEKGDIPEGYSVSREKKERFSLILESASTNQTSMYLCASTRSSPFSYEQYFGPGTRLTVT.

The chain employs TRBV7-8 and TRBJ1-1; 7 bases map to TRBD1. Germline trimming cut 3 bases from V and 4 bases from J; bases unmatched to any gene: 2. This CDR3 region has 13 residues. CDR1 and CDR2 from the germline V gene are SGHVS and FQNEAQ. CDR3 sequence (DNA): TGTGCCAGCAGCTTGACAGGGAGCACTGAAGCTTTCTTT. It encodes CASSLTGSTEAFF.

The chain is built from TRBV6-5 and TRBJ2-5; no reliable D call. The CDR3 length is 13 residues. CDR1 is MNHEY, CDR2 SVGAGI, per germline. V lost 2 bases to trimming and J lost 4 bases, with 8 bases between them. The DNA for the CDR3 is TGTGCCAGCAGTTACACACCCAGAGAGACCCAGTACTTC. Protein product: CASSYTPRETQYF.